The rows below give T cell receptor beta chains drawn from one sample of a study of siplizumab effects on memory and regulatory T cells. Sequenced by immunoSEQ multiplex PCR; TCRdb stores in-frame clones only, minus some. In the table there are a few thousand clones, 45% to 50% of which are singletons. These TCRs are of unknown antigen specificity. Specimen: CFSE-low (dividing) CD4+ T cells sorted from an allogeneic mixed lymphocyte reaction. The source is a human donor in good health; the cells came from an allogeneic mixed lymphocyte reaction. Some clones in this sample may be carry-over from other donors' samples. Both conserved end residues are part of each CDR3. A D gene is named only where the DNA matches it firmly. The size field is filled for only some rows; it gives once, few, many or a size class.

clone_size j_call d_call v_call cdr3_nt cdr3_aa
. TRBJ2-3 . TRBV7-9 TGTGCCAGCAGCCCTAACACAGATACGCAGTATTTT CASSPNTDTQYF
. TRBJ2-5 TRBD2 TRBV7-2 TGTGCCAGCAGCTCTAGGACTAGCGTGGAGACCCAGTACTTC CASSSRTSVETQYF
few TRBJ2-5 . TRBV10-1 TGCGCCAGCAGTGAGTGGCCAGGCGGCGGCCAAGAGACCCAGTACTTC CASSEWPGGGQETQYF
once TRBJ2-4 . TRBV4-1 TGCGCCAGCAGCCCGCGATGGGGCGGCAAAAACATTCAGTACTTC CASSPRWGGKNIQYF
once TRBJ2-5 . TRBV29-1 TGCAGCGTACCCACAGGGGGACTACAAGAGACCCAGTACTTC CSVPTGGLQETQYF
. TRBJ2-5 . TRBV4-2 TGTGCCAGCAGCCAAGATCTTTCGGGGTACCAAGAGACCCAGTACTTC CASSQDLSGYQETQYF
. TRBJ2-2 . TRBV7-2 TGTGCCAGCAGCCCAGGTAGAACCGGGGAGCTGTTTTTT CASSPGRTGELFF
. TRBJ2-5 TRBD2 TRBV7-7 TGTGCCAGCAGCGTCTCTAGCGGGGGGACGGAGACCCAGTACTTC CASSVSSGGTETQYF
. TRBJ1-1 TRBD1 TRBV5-1 TGCGCCAGCAGCTGGACAGGGACACAAGTGAACACTGAAGCTTTCTTT CASSWTGTQVNTEAFF
few TRBJ2-7 . TRBV7-9 TGTGCCAGCAGCCCGGATACCTCTCACGAGCAGTACTTC CASSPDTSHEQYF
. TRBJ2-7 TRBD1 TRBV7-2 TGTGCCAGCAGCTTCTGGACAGGGGGCCGACACGAGCAGTACTTC CASSFWTGGRHEQYF
. TRBJ1-6 . TRBV6-5 TGTGCCAGCAGTTACTCTGAGGCAGGACTTTCACCCCTCCACTTT CASSYSEAGLSPLHF
. TRBJ1-2 TRBD1 TRBV5-4 TGTGCCAGCAGCTTGCCCCGGACAGGCAGATCCGATGGCTACACCTTC CASSLPRTGRSDGYTF
. TRBJ2-2 . TRBV6-4 TGTGCCAGCAGTGACAGGGCCGGGGAGCTGTTTTTT CASSDRAGELFF
medium-sized TRBJ2-2 TRBD1 TRBV5-1 TGCGCCAGCAGCTACCAGACAGGGAGCCTGAACACCGGGGAGCTGTTTTTT CASSYQTGSLNTGELFF
. TRBJ2-3 . TRBV10-3 TGTGCCACTTTGACGAAGCGGTTGAACACAGATACGCAGTATTTT CATLTKRLNTDTQYF